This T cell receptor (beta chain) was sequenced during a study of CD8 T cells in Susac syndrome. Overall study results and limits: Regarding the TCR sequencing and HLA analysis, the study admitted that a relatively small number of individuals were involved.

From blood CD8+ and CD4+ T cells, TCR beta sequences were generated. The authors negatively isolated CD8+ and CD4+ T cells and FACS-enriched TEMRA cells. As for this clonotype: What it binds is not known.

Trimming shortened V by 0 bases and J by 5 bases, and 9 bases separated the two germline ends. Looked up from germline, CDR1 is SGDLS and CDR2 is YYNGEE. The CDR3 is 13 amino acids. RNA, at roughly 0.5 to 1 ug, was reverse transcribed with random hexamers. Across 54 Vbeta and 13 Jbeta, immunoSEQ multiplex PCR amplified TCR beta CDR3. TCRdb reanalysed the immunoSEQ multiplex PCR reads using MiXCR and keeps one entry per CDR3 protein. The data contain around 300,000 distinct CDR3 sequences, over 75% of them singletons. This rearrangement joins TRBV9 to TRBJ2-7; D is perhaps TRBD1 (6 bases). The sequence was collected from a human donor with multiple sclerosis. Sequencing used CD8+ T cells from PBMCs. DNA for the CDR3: TGTGCCAGCAGCGTAGGAAGGGGGAACGAGCAGTACTTC. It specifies CASSVGRGNEQYF.